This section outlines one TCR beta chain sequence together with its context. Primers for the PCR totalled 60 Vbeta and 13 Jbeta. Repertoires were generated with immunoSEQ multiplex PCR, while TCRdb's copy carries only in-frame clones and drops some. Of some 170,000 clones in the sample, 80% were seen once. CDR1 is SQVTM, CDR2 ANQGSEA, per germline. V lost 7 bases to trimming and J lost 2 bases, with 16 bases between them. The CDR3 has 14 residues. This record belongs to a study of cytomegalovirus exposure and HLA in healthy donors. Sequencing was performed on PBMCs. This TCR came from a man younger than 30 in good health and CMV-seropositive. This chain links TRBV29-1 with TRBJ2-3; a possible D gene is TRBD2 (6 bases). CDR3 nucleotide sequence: TGCAGCGCTACGGTCGGGGGACCCACAGATACGCAGTATTTT. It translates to CSATVGGPTDTQYF.